This entry lists 16 T cell receptor beta chains sequenced from one sample in a study of response to subunit inactivated influenza vaccine. TCRdb itself ran the RT-PCR reads through MiXCR, one entry per CDR3 protein. The table includes 500,000 to 550,000 distinct CDR3 sequences, around 25% detected once. The same data also went into a second study, on T cells expressing NK-cell markers. That work adds: Synthesis of TCR beta cDNA relied on 5'RACE template switching carrying UMIs.

The material was CD4+ T cells sorted from PBMCs, obtained approximately 13 days after vaccination. The receptor set was obtained from a man aged 45-65 years who received an inactivated influenza vaccine.

The V gene is TRBV5-1, the J gene TRBJ2-3; D is undetermined. CDR3 length equals 13 residues. Trimming stripped 4 bases from V and 7 bases from J, with 13 bases between. The germline gives CDR1 SGHRS, CDR2 YFSETQ. CDR3 nucleotide sequence: TGCGCCAGCAGCGACCCTAGAGTTTATACGCAGTATTTT. This codes for CASSDPRVYTQYF.

The V call is TRBV7-8, the J call TRBJ2-1, with 7 bases matching TRBD1. Germline assignment: CDR1 SGHVS and CDR2 FQNEAQ. CDR3 size: 14 residues. V gave up 5 bases and J gave up 6 bases; unmatched junction bases: 7. Written as DNA, the CDR3 is TGTGCCAGCAGCGCGACAGGGTTTCGCAATGAGCAGTTCTTC. Its protein is CASSATGFRNEQFF.

The chain carries TRBV15 and TRBJ2-2; 12 nucleotides match TRBD2. CDR1 and CDR2 from the germline V gene are LNHNV and YYDKDF (reference sequence). This CDR3 has 17 residues. The V gene end was trimmed by 1 base and the J gene end by 6 bases; junction bases not matched to a gene: 6. Here the CDR3 reads CATSRGGLAGRAGELFF. The DNA for the CDR3 is TGTGCCACCAGCAGAGGAGGACTAGCGGGAAGGGCCGGGGAGCTGTTTTTT.

This clonotype was counted between two and nine times. The CDR3 sequence is CASSQDAGGEKLFF. In DNA form, the CDR3 reads TGCGCCAGCAGCCAAGATGCAGGGGGTGAAAAACTGTTTTTT. V is TRBV4-3 and J is TRBJ1-4; 7 nucleotides agree with TRBD1. The CDR3 has 14 residues. V dropped 0 bases and J dropped 7; count of bases not matched to a gene: 2. The germline V gene has CDR1 LGHNA and CDR2 YSLEER.

This chain links TRBV2 with TRBJ1-4; 7 nucleotides line up with TRBD1. The CDR3 covers 13 residues. The V segment lost 5 bases and the J segment 7 bases; nucleotides outside the gene matches: 4. CDR1 is SNHLY and CDR2 is FYNNEI in the germline V gene. The CDR3 nucleotides read TGTGCCAGCAGTCAGGGGGGGGGTGAAAAACTGTTTTTT. It translates to CASSQGGGEKLFF.

The rearrangement uses TRBV6-1 and TRBJ2-1; 13 bases map to TRBD2. The CDR3 runs to 16 residues. The junction had 8 bases not matched to a gene; V was cut back by 6 bases and J by 6 bases. Germline V gene sequence: CDR1 MNHNS, CDR2 SASEGT. CDR3 region: CASSETSGRASNEQFF. The CDR3 DNA reads TGTGCCAGCAGCGAAACTAGCGGGAGGGCTTCCAATGAGCAGTTCTTC.

This clonotype was recorded a few times. This chain's CDR3 is CATSDRRGEQYF. Written as DNA, the CDR3 is TGTGCCACCAGTGATCGGAGAGGCGAGCAGTACTTC. The chain couples TRBV24-1 to TRBJ2-7, with D uncertain. V shed 3 bases and J shed 6 bases, with 8 bases lying between them. The CDR3 sequence is 12 residues long. The germline CDR1 and CDR2 sequences are KGHDR and SFDVKD.

The chain combines TRBV6-1 with TRBJ2-4; 9 bases agree with TRBD1. This CDR3 spans 16 amino acids. The V gene end was trimmed by 6 bases and the J gene end by 8 bases; junction bases not matched to a gene: 14. Germline V gene lookup returns CDR1 MNHNS and CDR2 SASEGT. CDR3 in DNA: TGTGCCAGCAGCACGAGGTTACAGGGGGCGCGAGACATTCAGTACTTC. It specifies CASSTRLQGARDIQYF.

The gene calls are TRBV29-1 and TRBJ2-2; D perhaps matches TRBD2 (6 bases). The germline V gene encodes CDR1 SQVTM and CDR2 ANQGSEA. Deletions cut 7 bases from V and 5 bases from J, with 11 bases between. The CDR3 has 12 amino acids. CDR3 sequence: CSAPAGTGELFF. CDR3 DNA sequence: TGCAGCGCCCCCGCGGGGACCGGGGAGCTGTTTTTT.

This clonotype was seen a few times. The chain joins TRBV24-1 to TRBJ2-2; TRBD2 agrees at 7 bases. CDR3 length: 13 amino acids. CDR1 KGHDR and CDR2 SFDVKD come from the germline V gene. V trimming: 8 bases; J trimming: 2 bases; junction bases outside the gene matches: 1. The CDR3 coding sequence is TGTGCCACCACTAGCGGTAACACCGGGGAGCTGTTTTTT. The encoded protein is CATTSGNTGELFF.

J is TRBJ2-6 and V is TRBV4-1; 10 positions match TRBD1. Germline V gene sequence: CDR1 MGHRA, CDR2 YSYEKL. CDR3 length equals 21 residues. Trimming at V came to 4 bases and at J to 1 base, leaving 16 bases not matched to a gene. CDR3 coding DNA: TGCGCCAGCAGCCTCTTGCAAAATCACCGGGACAGGGGTTCTGGGGCCAACGTCCTGACTTTC. Translation: CASSLLQNHRDRGSGANVLTF.

This clonotype was seen more than once but under ten times. Germline and junction disagree at one end, which may indicate a read error. The rearrangement joins TRBV7-7 to TRBJ2-5, with D possibly matching TRBD2 (5 bases). Germline lookup yields CDR1 SSHAT and CDR2 FNYEAQ (reference sequence). The CDR3 has 14 amino acids. The CDR3 DNA reads as TGTGCTAGCAGCTTAGAGAGCGGAATATCTACCCAGTACTTC. This translates into CASSLESGISTQYF.

The J gene is TRBJ1-5, the V gene TRBV20-1, with TRBD1 matching over 7 bases. CDR3 length equals 14 residues. Trimming took 0 bases from V and 5 from J; bases not matched to a gene: 4. Germline V lookup: CDR1 DFQATT, CDR2 SNEGSKA (reference sequence). CDR3 in DNA: TGCAGTGCTAGAGAGGACAGGAATCATCAGCCCCAGCATTTT. Protein product: CSAREDRNHQPQHF.

The chain joins TRBV24-1 to TRBJ1-1, with TRBD1 matching over 8 bases. Germline V gives CDR1 KGHDR, CDR2 SFDVKD. V lost 11 bases, J lost 4 bases, and 5 bases stayed unmatched. The CDR3 runs 12 residues. The DNA of the CDR3 is TGTGCCATCGGGACAGGTCCCACTGAAGCTTTCTTT. Its translation is CAIGTGPTEAFF.

CDR3 residues: CASSDGPGQTYNEQFF. CDR3 sequence (DNA): TGTGCCAGCAGCGACGGACCGGGACAGACCTACAATGAGCAGTTCTTC. J is TRBJ2-1 and V is TRBV7-9; 7 bases match TRBD1. The ends lost 5 bases at V and 2 bases at J; junction bases unmatched: 9. The germline V gene has CDR1 SEHNR and CDR2 FQNEAQ (reference sequence). The CDR3 length is 16 residues.

This clonotype has only a few counts. The chain links TRBV7-2 to TRBJ2-5; D gene ambiguous. Per germline, CDR1 SGHTA and CDR2 FQGNSA. The CDR3 is 12 residues long. The V and J ends lost 5 bases and 4 bases respectively, with 8 bases between them. The CDR3: CASSPTIETQYF. CDR3 DNA sequence: TGTGCCAGCAGCCCAACAATAGAGACCCAGTACTTC.